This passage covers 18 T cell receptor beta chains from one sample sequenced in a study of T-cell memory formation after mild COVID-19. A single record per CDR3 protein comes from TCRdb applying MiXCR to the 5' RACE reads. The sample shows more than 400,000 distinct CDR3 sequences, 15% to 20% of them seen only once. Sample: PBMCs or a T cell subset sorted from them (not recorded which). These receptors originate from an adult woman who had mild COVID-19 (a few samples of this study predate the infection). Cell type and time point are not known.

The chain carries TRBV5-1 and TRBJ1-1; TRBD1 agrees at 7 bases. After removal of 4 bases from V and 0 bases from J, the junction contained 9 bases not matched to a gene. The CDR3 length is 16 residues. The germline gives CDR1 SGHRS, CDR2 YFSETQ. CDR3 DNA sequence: TGCGCCAGCAGCCCTACGACAGGGCTTATGAACACTGAAGCTTTCTTT. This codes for CASSPTTGLMNTEAFF.

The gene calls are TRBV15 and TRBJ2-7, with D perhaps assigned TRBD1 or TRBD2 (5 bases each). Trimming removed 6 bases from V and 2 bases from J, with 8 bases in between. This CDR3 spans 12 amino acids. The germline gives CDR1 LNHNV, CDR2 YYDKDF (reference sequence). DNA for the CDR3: TGTGCCACCAGTCAGGGACCCTACGAGCAGTACTTC. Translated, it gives CATSQGPYEQYF.

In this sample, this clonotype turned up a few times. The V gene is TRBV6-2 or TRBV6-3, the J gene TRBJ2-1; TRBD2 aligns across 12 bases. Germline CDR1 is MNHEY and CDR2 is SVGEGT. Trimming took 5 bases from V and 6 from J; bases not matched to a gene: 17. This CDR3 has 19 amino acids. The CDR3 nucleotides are TGTGCCAGCAGTCTGACTAGCGGGAGACCCCTTCCTCTTCCCAATGAGCAGTTCTTC. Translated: CASSLTSGRPLPLPNEQFF.

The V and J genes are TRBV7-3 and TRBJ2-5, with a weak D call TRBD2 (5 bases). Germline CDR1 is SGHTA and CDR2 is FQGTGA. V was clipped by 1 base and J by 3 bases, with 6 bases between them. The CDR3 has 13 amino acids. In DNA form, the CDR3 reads TGTGCCAGCAGCTTAATCGGGGAAGAGACCCAGTACTTC. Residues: CASSLIGEETQYF.

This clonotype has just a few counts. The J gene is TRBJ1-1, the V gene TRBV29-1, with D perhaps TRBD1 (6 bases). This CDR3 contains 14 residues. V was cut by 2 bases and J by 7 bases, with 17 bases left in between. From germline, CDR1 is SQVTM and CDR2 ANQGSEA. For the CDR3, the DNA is TGCAGCGTTGAAAAAATTCAGGGGTCTCGTGAAGCTTTCTTT. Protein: CSVEKIQGSREAFF.

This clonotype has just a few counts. For the CDR3, the DNA is TGCAGTGCTAGTACTCGCCCTTCACTAGCGGGAGTAGTAAATGAGCAGTTCTTC. This gives the protein CSASTRPSLAGVVNEQFF. The chain has TRBV20-1 and TRBJ2-1; 11 bases map to TRBD2. CDR1 is DFQATT, CDR2 SNEGSKA, per germline (reference sequence). The CDR3 has 18 residues. After removal of 3 bases from V and 7 bases from J, the junction contained 17 bases not matched to a gene.

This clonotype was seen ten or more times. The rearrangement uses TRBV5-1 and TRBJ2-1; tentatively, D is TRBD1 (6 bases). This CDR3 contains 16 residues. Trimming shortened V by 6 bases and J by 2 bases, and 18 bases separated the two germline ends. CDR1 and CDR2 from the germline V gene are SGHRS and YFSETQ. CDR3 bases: TGCGCCAGCACCCCCGGGGACACCGCCCCCTACAATGAGCAGTTCTTC. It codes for CASTPGDTAPYNEQFF.

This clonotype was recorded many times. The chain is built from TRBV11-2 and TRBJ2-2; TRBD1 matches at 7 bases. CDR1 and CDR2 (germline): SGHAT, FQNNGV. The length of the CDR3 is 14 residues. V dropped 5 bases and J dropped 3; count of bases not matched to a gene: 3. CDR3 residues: CASSRDRDTGELFF. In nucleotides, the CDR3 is TGTGCCAGCAGCAGAGACAGGGACACCGGGGAGCTGTTTTTT.

DNA for the CDR3: TGTGCCAGTAGTATCGGGTATGGCTACACCTTC. This encodes CASSIGYGYTF. V usage is TRBV19 and J usage is TRBJ1-2; D gene uncertain. V dropped 3 bases and J dropped 5 bases, with 4 bases sitting between them. The CDR3 is 11 residues long. Germline CDR1 and CDR2: LNHDA and SQIVND (reference sequence).

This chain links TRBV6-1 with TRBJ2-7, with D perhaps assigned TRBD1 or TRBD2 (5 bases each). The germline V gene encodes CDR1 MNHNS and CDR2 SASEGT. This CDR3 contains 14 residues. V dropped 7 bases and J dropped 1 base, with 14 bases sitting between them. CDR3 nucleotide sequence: TGTGCCAGCACCCACGTGGGGGAGTCCTACGAGCAGTACTTC. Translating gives CASTHVGESYEQYF.

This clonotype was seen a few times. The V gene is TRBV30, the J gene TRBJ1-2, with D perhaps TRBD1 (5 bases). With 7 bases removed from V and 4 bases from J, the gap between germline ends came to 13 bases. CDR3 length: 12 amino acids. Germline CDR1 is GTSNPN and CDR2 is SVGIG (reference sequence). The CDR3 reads CAYRGVAYGYTF. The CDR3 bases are TGTGCCTACCGAGGGGTGGCCTATGGCTACACCTTC.

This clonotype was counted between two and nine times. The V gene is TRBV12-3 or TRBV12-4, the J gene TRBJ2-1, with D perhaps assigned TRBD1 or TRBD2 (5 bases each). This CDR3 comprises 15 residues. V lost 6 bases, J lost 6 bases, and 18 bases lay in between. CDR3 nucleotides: TGTGCCAGCAGAGAAGGACACTCCGGAGGCAATGAGCAGTTCTTC. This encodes CASREGHSGGNEQFF.

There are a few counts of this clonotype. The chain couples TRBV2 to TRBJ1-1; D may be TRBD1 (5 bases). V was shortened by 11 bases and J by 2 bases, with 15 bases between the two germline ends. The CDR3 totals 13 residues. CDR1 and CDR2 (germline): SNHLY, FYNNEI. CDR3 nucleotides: TGTGCCGGCGATCTAGACAGAAACACTGAAGCTTTCTTT. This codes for CAGDLDRNTEAFF.

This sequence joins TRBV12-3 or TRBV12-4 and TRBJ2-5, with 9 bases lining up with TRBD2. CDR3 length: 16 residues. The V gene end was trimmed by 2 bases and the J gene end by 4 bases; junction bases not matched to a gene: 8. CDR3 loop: CASSLTAGGPRETQYF. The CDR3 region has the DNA TGTGCCAGCAGTTTAACGGCGGGAGGGCCACGAGAGACCCAGTACTTC.

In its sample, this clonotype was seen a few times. The CDR3 loop is CASRHSGFETDTQYF. CDR3 DNA: TGTGCCAGCAGACATAGCGGGTTTGAGACAGATACGCAGTATTTT. The rearrangement joins TRBV6-1 to TRBJ2-3; TRBD2 aligns across 7 bases. The CDR3 is made up of 15 amino acids. Germline CDR1 is MNHNS and CDR2 is SASEGT. Unmatched junction bases numbered 9, after V lost 6 bases and J lost 3 bases.

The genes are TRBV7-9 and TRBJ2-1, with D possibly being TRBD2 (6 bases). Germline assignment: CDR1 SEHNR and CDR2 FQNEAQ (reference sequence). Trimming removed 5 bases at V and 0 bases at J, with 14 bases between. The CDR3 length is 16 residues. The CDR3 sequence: CASSPAGGSSYNEQFF. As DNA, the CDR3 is TGTGCCAGCAGCCCCGCAGGAGGGAGCTCCTACAATGAGCAGTTCTTC.

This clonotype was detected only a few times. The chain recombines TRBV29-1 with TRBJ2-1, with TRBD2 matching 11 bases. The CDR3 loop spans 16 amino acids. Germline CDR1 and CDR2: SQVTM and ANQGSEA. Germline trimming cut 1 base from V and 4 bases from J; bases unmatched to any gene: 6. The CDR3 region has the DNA TGCAGCGTTGAAGGGTTAGCGGGAGGGACTTACAATGAGCAGTTCTTC. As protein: CSVEGLAGGTYNEQFF.

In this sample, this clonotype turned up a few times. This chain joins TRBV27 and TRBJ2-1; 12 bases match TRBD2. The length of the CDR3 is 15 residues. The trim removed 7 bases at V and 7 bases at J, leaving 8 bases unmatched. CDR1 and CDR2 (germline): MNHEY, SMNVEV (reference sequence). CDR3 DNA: TGTGCCAGCACGGGGCTAGCGGGAGGGAAAAATGAGCAGTTCTTC. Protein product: CASTGLAGGKNEQFF.